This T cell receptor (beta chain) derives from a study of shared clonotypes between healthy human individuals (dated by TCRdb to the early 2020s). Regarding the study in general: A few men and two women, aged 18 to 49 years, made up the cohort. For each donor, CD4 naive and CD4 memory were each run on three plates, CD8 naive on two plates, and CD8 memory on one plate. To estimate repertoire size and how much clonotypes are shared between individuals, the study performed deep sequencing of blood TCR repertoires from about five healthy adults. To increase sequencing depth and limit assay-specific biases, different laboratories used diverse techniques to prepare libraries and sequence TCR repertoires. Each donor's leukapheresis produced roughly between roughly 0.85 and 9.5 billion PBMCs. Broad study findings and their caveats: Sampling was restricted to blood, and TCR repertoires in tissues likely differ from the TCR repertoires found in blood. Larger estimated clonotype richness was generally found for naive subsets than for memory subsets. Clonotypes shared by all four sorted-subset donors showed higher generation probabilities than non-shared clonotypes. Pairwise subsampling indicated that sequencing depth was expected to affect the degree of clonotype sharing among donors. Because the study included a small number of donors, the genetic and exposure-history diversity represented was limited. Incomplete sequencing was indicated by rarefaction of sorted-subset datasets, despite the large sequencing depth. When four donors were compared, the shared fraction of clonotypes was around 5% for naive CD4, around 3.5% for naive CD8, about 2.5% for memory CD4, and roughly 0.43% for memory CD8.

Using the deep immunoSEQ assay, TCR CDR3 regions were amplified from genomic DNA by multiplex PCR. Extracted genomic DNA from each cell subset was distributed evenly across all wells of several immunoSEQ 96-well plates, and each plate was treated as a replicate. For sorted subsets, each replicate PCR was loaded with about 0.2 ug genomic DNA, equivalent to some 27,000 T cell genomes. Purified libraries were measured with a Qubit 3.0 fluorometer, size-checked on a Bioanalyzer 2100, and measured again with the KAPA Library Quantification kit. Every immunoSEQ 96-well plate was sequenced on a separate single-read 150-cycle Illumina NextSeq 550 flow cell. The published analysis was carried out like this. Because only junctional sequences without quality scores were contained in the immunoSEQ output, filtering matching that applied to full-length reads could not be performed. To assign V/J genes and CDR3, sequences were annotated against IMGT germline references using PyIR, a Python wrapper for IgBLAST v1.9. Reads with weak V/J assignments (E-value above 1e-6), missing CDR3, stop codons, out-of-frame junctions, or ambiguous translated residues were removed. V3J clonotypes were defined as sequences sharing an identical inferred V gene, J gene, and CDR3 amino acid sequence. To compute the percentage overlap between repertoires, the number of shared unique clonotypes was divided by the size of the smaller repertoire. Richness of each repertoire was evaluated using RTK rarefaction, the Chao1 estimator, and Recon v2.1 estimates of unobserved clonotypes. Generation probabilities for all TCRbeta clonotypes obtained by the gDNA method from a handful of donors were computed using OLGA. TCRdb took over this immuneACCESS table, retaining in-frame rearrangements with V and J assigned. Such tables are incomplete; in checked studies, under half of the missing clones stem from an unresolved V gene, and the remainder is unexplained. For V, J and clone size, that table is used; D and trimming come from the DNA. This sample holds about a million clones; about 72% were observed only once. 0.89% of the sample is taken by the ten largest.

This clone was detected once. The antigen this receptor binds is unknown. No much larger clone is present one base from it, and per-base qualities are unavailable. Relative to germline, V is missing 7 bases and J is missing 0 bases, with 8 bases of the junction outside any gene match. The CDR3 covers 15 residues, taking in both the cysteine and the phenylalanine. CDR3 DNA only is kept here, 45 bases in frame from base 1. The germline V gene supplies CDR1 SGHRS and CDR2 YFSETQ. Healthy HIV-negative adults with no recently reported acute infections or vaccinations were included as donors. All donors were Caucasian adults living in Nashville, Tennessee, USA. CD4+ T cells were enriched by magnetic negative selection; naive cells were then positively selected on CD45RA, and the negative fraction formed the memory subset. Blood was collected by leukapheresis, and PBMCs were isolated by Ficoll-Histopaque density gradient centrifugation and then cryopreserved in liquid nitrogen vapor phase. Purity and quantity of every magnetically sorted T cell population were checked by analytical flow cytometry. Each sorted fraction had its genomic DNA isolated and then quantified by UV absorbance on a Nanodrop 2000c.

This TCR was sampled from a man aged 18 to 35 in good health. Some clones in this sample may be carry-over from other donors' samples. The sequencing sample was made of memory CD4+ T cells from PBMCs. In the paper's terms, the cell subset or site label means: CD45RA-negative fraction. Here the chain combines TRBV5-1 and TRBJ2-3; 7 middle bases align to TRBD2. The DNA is TGCGCCAGCGCCCTGGGGGGACTAAGCACAGATACGCAGTATTTT. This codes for CASALGGLSTDTQYF.